These 16 T cell receptor beta chains share one sample of origin, sequenced in a study of cytomegalovirus exposure and HLA in healthy donors. 13 Jbeta primers and 60 Vbeta primers were used for the PCR. The protocol was immunoSEQ multiplex PCR, while the TCRdb copy is restricted to in-frame clones and leaves out a portion. Among around 150,000 clones listed, roughly 82% were seen once. Sequencing input: PBMCs. These receptors originate from a man aged 45-65 years in good health and CMV-seropositive.

This clone was counted a few times. The chain carries TRBV27 and TRBJ1-1, with TRBD1 matching over 7 bases. Per germline, CDR1 MNHEY and CDR2 SMNVEV (reference sequence). The CDR3 runs to 15 residues. After removal of 6 bases from V and 5 bases from J, the junction contained 12 bases not matched to a gene. The CDR3 DNA is TGTGCCAGCAGAGGGGACAGACTCTCGCTGACTGAAGCTTTCTTT. It encodes CASRGDRLSLTEAFF.

The chain employs TRBV4-1 and TRBJ2-3; D gene ambiguous. Germline V CDR1 and CDR2: MGHRA, YSYEKL. CDR3 size: 15 residues. V gave up 0 bases and J gave up 1 base, with 8 bases separating them. CDR3 residues: CASSQEVVGTDTQYF. The CDR3, as DNA: TGCGCCAGCAGCCAAGAGGTAGTTGGCACAGATACGCAGTATTTT.

This clone was seen more than once but under ten times. This sequence joins TRBV14 and TRBJ1-5; TRBD1 agrees at 8 bases. Germline V lookup: CDR1 SGHDN, CDR2 FVKESK. The V gene end was trimmed by 2 bases and the J gene end by 1 base; junction bases not matched to a gene: 1. The CDR3 runs 15 residues. This chain's CDR3 is CASSQTGGSNQPQHF. CDR3 DNA: TGTGCCAGCAGCCAAACAGGGGGGAGCAATCAGCCCCAGCATTTT.

The chain employs TRBV4-2 and TRBJ2-7, with a possible D match to TRBD2 (7 bases). Germline assignment: CDR1 LGHNA and CDR2 YNFKEQ. The CDR3 runs to 15 residues. Trimming shortened V by 0 bases and J by 7 bases, and 16 bases separated the two germline ends. The CDR3 reads CASSQDGGGLREQYF. The CDR3 coding sequence is TGTGCCAGCAGCCAAGATGGCGGGGGCCTTCGAGAGCAGTACTTC.

The rearrangement joins TRBV29-1 to TRBJ2-7; 9 bases agree with TRBD1. This CDR3 spans 13 amino acids. In germline, CDR1 is SQVTM, CDR2 ANQGSEA. With V trimmed by 4 bases and J by 6 bases, 7 bases remained unmatched. CDR3 protein: CSVVGGTGTEQYF. CDR3 coding DNA: TGCAGCGTTGTTGGTGGGACAGGGACCGAGCAGTACTTC.

The J gene is TRBJ2-1, the V gene TRBV5-6; D is possibly TRBD2 (5 bases). Germline-derived CDR1 and CDR2 are SGHDT and YYEEEE. This CDR3 spans 15 amino acids. V was trimmed by 4 bases and J by 12 bases, leaving 23 bases between them. The CDR3 sequence: CASSLLTSGFSVQFF. The CDR3 nucleotides are TGTGCCAGCAGCCTACTCACCTCGGGGTTTAGCGTGCAGTTCTTC.

The chain combines TRBV19 with TRBJ2-7, with D maybe TRBD2 (5 bases). CDR1 is LNHDA, CDR2 SQIVND, per germline (reference sequence). The CDR3 contains 13 residues. The V gene lost 5 bases and the J gene lost 3 bases, with 11 bases spanning the gap. Here the CDR3 reads CASSSQRGYEQYF. The CDR3 nucleotides are TGTGCCAGTAGTTCTCAACGGGGCTACGAGCAGTACTTC. Full variable domain (missing parts from reference TRBV19 and TRBJ2-7): DGGITQSPKYLFRKEGQNVTLSCEQNLNHDAMYWYRQDPGQGLRLIYYSQIVNDFQKGDIAEGYSVSREKKESFPLTVTSAQKNPTAFYLCASSSQRGYEQYFGPGTRLTVT.

The chain carries TRBV7-9 and TRBJ2-1; a weak D match, TRBD2 (5 bases). The germline CDR1 and CDR2 sequences are SEHNR and FQNEAQ (reference sequence). The CDR3 is 17 residues long. V lost 1 base and J lost 0, with 13 bases in between. The CDR3 coding sequence is TGTGCCAGCAGCTTAGAGTTGGGCGCGGGCTCCTACAATGAGCAGTTCTTC. This translates into CASSLELGAGSYNEQFF. Using reference TRBV7-9 and TRBJ2-1 for the parts outside the CDR3, the full variable domain is DTGVSQNPRHKITKRGQNVTFRCDPISEHNRLYWYRQTLGQGPEFLTYFQNEAQLEKSRLLSDRFSAERPKGSFSTLEIQRTEQGDSAMYLCASSLELGAGSYNEQFFGPGTRLTVL.

The chain combines TRBV7-9 with TRBJ2-7, with 7 bases matching TRBD1. After removal of 5 bases from V and 7 bases from J, the junction contained 14 bases not matched to a gene. Per germline, CDR1 SEHNR and CDR2 FQNEAQ (reference sequence). This CDR3 comprises 15 residues. DNA for the CDR3: TGTGCCAGCAGCCGGATACAGGGGTCCCTTCGAGAGCAGTACGTC. This sequence encodes CASSRIQGSLREQYV.

The chain couples TRBV5-1 to TRBJ2-5, with 9 bases that match TRBD1. Germline V gives CDR1 SGHRS, CDR2 YFSETQ. There are 16 residues in the CDR3. The junction had 10 bases not matched to a gene; V was cut back by 2 bases and J by 5 bases. CDR3 coding DNA: TGCGCCAGCAGCTTAACACCGGGACAGGGTATGGAGACCCAGTACTTC. As protein: CASSLTPGQGMETQYF. Variable domain in full (rest from reference TRBV5-1 and TRBJ2-5): KAGVTQTPRYLIKTRGQQVTLSCSPISGHRSVSWYQQTPGQGLQFLFEYFSETQRNKGNFPGRFSGRQFSNSRSEMNVSTLELGDSALYLCASSLTPGQGMETQYFGPGTRLLVL.

About this clone itself: At one end the junction does not follow the germline gene, possibly because of a read error. Other DNA sequences in this sample translate to the same CDR3. The rearrangement joins TRBV19 to TRBJ2-2; 12 bases map to TRBD2. The CDR3 runs to 17 residues. Per the germline V gene, CDR1 is LNHDA and CDR2 is SQIVND (reference sequence). CDR3: CASSLPRTSGGTGELFF. CDR3 DNA: TGTGCCAGTTCCCTGCCCCGTACTAGCGGGGGGACCGGGGAGCTATTTTTT.

V usage is TRBV9 and J usage is TRBJ2-1; the match to TRBD2 covers 8 bases. The CDR3 is 15 residues long. Germline-derived CDR1 and CDR2 are SGDLS and YYNGEE. V shed 0 bases and J 7 bases; nucleotides not matched to a gene: 6. CDR3 nucleotide sequence: TGTGCCAGCAGCGTAGACGGGACTAGTTTTAATGAGCAGTTCTTC. Its translation: CASSVDGTSFNEQFF.

This sequence joins TRBV10-2 and TRBJ1-5, with TRBD1 matching over 7 bases. This CDR3 has 14 amino acids. Germline V lookup: CDR1 WSHSY, CDR2 SAAADI. V was pared by 3 bases and J by 5 bases, with 4 bases of the junction left unmatched. The DNA of the CDR3 is TGCGCCAGCAGTGACAGACAGGGATATCAGCCCCAGCATTTT. Protein: CASSDRQGYQPQHF.

The V and J genes are TRBV19 and TRBJ2-2; D is unclear. V gave up 7 bases and J gave up 3 bases, with 21 bases separating them. The germline V gene has CDR1 LNHDA and CDR2 SQIVND (reference sequence). This CDR3 contains 17 residues. The CDR3 loop reads CASNTPGSLTYTGELFF. In DNA form, the CDR3 reads TGTGCCAGTAACACTCCCGGGTCCCTCACTTACACCGGGGAGCTGTTTTTT.

The chain couples TRBV6-1 to TRBJ1-5; TRBD1 agrees at 11 bases. V lost 6 bases and J lost 6; bases outside the gene matches: 7. This CDR3 is 15 amino acids long. Germline V gene data show CDR1 as MNHNS and CDR2 as SASEGT. CDR3 sequence reads: CASSRGTGGRQPQHF. CDR3 DNA sequence: TGTGCCAGCAGCCGGGGGACAGGGGGTCGTCAGCCCCAGCATTTT.

A word on this clone: The junction and the germline gene differ at one end; a read error may be behind it. The rearrangement uses TRBV7-7 and TRBJ2-1, with a weak D call TRBD2 (5 bases). The germline CDR1 and CDR2 sequences are SSHAT and FNYEAQ (reference sequence). CDR3 size: 15 residues. The CDR3 is CASSLVSGAPTEQFF. For the CDR3, the DNA is TGTGCTAGCAGCTTAGTCAGCGGAGCCCCCACTGAGCAGTTCTTC. The full variable domain, rest sourced from reference TRBV7-7 and TRBJ2-1, is GAGVSQSPRYKVTKRGQDVTLRCDPISSHATLYWYQQALGQGPEFLTYFNYEAQPDKSGLPSDRFSAERPEGSISTLTIQRTEQRDSAMYRCASSLVSGAPTEQFFGPGTRLTVL.